This T cell receptor (beta chain) was sequenced in a study of CD4+ T cells in melanoma. Findings and caveats of the study: In melanoma, neoantigen-specific CD4+ T cells reportedly differed in differentiation state. CD8+ T cell, macrophage and B cell function reportedly correlated with neoantigen-specific CD4+ T cells.

CDR1 and CDR2 from the germline V gene are MNHEY and SMNVEV (reference sequence). The CDR3 is 15 amino acids. V lost 4 bases and J 6 bases, leaving 17 bases between the germline ends. Remarks on this clone: The target antigen is unknown.

Sequencing used immunoSEQ multiplex PCR; TCRdb keeps in-frame clones, though not all of them. The profile shows 3,500 to 4,500 clones, approximately 67% of them singletons. This TCR came from a human donor with melanoma. The rearrangement uses TRBV27 and TRBJ2-3; possible D gene TRBD2, 5 bases. Sequencing was done on a sample of cells from a culture (not recorded whether cultured in vitro). The CDR3 loop reads CASSSGLPQLDTQYF. Here the CDR3 DNA reads TGTGCCAGCAGTTCCGGACTTCCCCAGCTGGATACGCAGTATTTT.